The 30 T cell receptor beta chains below come from one sample, sequenced in a study of blood T cells in healthy people across ages. The authors ran a second PCR of 7 to 11 cycles using a sample-barcoded 5' primer and a J-beta primer mix. A single record per CDR3 protein comes from TCRdb applying MiXCR to the 5' RACE reads. The data contain almost 1 million distinct CDR3 sequences, roughly 50% of them singletons. Source material: blood. The origin of the receptors is a woman aged 55-69 years in good health.

The J gene is TRBJ1-1, the V gene TRBV28; no clear D gene. The CDR3 sequence is 12 residues long. The V end was cut by 6 bases, the J end by 7 bases, with 12 bases between. Germline V CDR1 and CDR2: MDHEN, SYDVKM. CDR3 DNA: TGTGCCAGCAGCCCCCCTCAGCTTGAAGCTTTCTTT. This gives the protein CASSPPQLEAFF.

Comment on this clonotype: One end of the junction is discordant with germline, which a read error may explain. The chain employs TRBV28 and TRBJ2-3; D remains unclear. The germline gives CDR1 MDHEN, CDR2 SYDVKM. The CDR3 is made up of 16 amino acids. CDR3 coding DNA: TGCGCCAGCAGTTTTTCCGTTGCGGAAGTGGAGGATACGCAGTATTTT. Translated: CASSFSVAEVEDTQYF.

The chain uses TRBV2 and TRBJ2-5, with D maybe TRBD2 (6 bases). The V end lost 6 bases, the J end lost 7 bases, and 18 bases lay between the germline ends. In germline, CDR1 is SNHLY, CDR2 FYNNEI. This CDR3 has 14 residues. The CDR3 spells CASRAIAEIRTQYF. The DNA of the CDR3 is TGTGCCAGCAGAGCCATAGCGGAAATACGGACCCAGTACTTC.

V usage is TRBV27 and J usage is TRBJ2-1, with a possible D match to TRBD2 (5 bases). The CDR3 contains 18 residues. Germline V gene data show CDR1 as MNHEY and CDR2 as SMNVEV (reference sequence). Trimming stripped 4 bases from V and 8 bases from J, with 27 bases between. The CDR3 DNA is TGTGCCAGCAGTTCTATCAAAGCCGGGGATGGGGAGTTTGATGAGCAGTTCTTC. Protein: CASSSIKAGDGEFDEQFF.

V usage is TRBV12-3 or TRBV12-4 and J usage is TRBJ1-1, with TRBD1 as a possible D gene (6 bases). Trimming took off 5 bases at V and 3 bases at J, with 10 bases between the two ends. CDR3 length: 13 residues. For the CDR3, the DNA is TGTGCCAGCAGTGTAAGGGGGGACACTGAAGCTTTCTTT. This codes for CASSVRGDTEAFF.

This clonotype was seen a handful of times. This chain joins TRBV15 and TRBJ2-7; a possible D gene is TRBD1 (6 bases). Germline V gene data show CDR1 as LNHNV and CDR2 as YYDKDF (reference sequence). CDR3 length equals 13 residues. Trimming removed 3 bases at V and 2 bases at J, with 8 bases between. The CDR3 DNA reads as TGTGCCACCAGCAGGGACAGTACCTACGAGCAGTACTTC. This translates into CATSRDSTYEQYF. The full variable domain, rest sourced from reference TRBV15 and TRBJ2-7, is DAMVIQNPRYQVTQFGKPVTLSCSQTLNHNVMYWYQQKSSQAPKLLFHYYDKDFNNEADTPDNFQSRRPNTSFCFLDIRSPGLGDTAMYLCATSRDSTYEQYFGPGTRLTVT.

J is TRBJ2-1 and V is TRBV5-1, with 10 bases identical to TRBD2. Germline CDR1 and CDR2: SGHRS and YFSETQ. The CDR3 is 15 residues long. The junction had 5 bases not matched to a gene; V was cut back by 1 base and J by 7 bases. The DNA of the CDR3 is TGCGCCAGCAGCTTGACTAGCGGGATTGGGAATGAGCAGTTCTTC. Its protein product is CASSLTSGIGNEQFF.

The chain links TRBV27 to TRBJ2-5, with D possibly being TRBD1 (5 bases). Trimming took off 2 bases at V and 4 bases at J, with 11 bases between the two ends. This CDR3 is built from 14 residues. The germline CDR1 and CDR2 sequences are MNHEY and SMNVEV (reference sequence). The CDR3 protein is CASSLIPQGETQYF. CDR3 DNA sequence: TGTGCCAGCAGTTTAATACCTCAGGGAGAGACCCAGTACTTC.

This clonotype was recorded a few times. V usage is TRBV20-1 and J usage is TRBJ2-1; TRBD2 matches at 7 bases. Germline CDR1 reads DFQATT; CDR2 reads SNEGSKA (reference sequence). The CDR3 loop spans 12 amino acids. V lost 1 base, J lost 9 bases, and 3 bases stayed unmatched. The CDR3 DNA sequence: TGCAGTGCTAGAGCTAGACTAGCTGAGCAGTTCTTC. It translates to CSARARLAEQFF.

The chain is built from TRBV29-1 and TRBJ2-3, with D maybe TRBD2 (6 bases). V lost 5 bases and J 0 bases, leaving 15 bases between the germline ends. Germline values: CDR1 SQVTM, CDR2 ANQGSEA. The CDR3 has 15 amino acids. The CDR3 DNA sequence: TGCAGCGTTCAGCGGAGGGGCGGTAGCACAGATACGCAGTATTTT. Its translation: CSVQRRGGSTDTQYF.

The chain employs TRBV2 and TRBJ2-5; D is tentatively TRBD1 or TRBD2 (5 bases each). The CDR3 covers 15 residues. The germline V and J ends were trimmed by 7 bases and 2 bases, with 17 bases remaining between them. The germline gives CDR1 SNHLY, CDR2 FYNNEI. The CDR3 DNA follows: TGTGCCAGCACTCTAAGCACGGGGCCTCAAGAGACCCAGTACTTC. It yields the protein CASTLSTGPQETQYF.

The genes are TRBV12-3 or TRBV12-4 and TRBJ2-1; D might be TRBD2 (5 bases). Trimming shortened V by 0 bases and J by 2 bases, and 11 bases separated the two germline ends. This CDR3 contains 16 residues. CDR3 sequence: CASSLAGVPPYNEQFF. The CDR3 DNA reads as TGTGCCAGCAGTTTAGCGGGAGTCCCCCCCTACAATGAGCAGTTCTTC.

A few counts support this clonotype. The rearrangement joins TRBV6-5 to TRBJ2-3; 8 nucleotides line up with TRBD2. V gave up 5 bases and J gave up 3 bases; unmatched junction bases: 10. The germline gives CDR1 MNHEY, CDR2 SVGAGI. The CDR3 has 16 amino acids. The CDR3 loop is CASSLSGGSRTDTQYF. DNA for the CDR3: TGTGCCAGCAGTCTCTCGGGAGGGAGTCGAACAGATACGCAGTATTTT.

This clonotype was detected a few times. The chain uses TRBV27 and TRBJ2-5, with D hard to call. The V end was cut by 7 bases, the J end by 1 base, with 7 bases between. Per germline, CDR1 MNHEY and CDR2 SMNVEV (reference sequence). The CDR3 contains 12 residues. CDR3 amino acids: CASTYPQETQYF. CDR3 coding DNA: TGTGCCAGCACCTACCCCCAAGAGACCCAGTACTTC.

The CDR3 is CAISQGLASYNEQFF. The CDR3 nucleotides are TGTGCCATCAGCCAGGGACTAGCATCCTACAATGAGCAGTTCTTC. The chain couples TRBV10-3 to TRBJ2-1, with TRBD2 matching 9 bases. This CDR3 is built from 15 residues. The germline CDR1 and CDR2 sequences are ENHRY and SYGVKD. V lost 6 bases to trimming and J lost 1 base; unmatched junction nucleotides: 4.

This clonotype was picked up a small number of times. This chain connects TRBV7-6 to TRBJ2-7, with a possible D match to TRBD2 (7 bases). The ends were cut back, 3 bases at V and 1 base at J, with 13 bases in the middle. The germline V gene encodes CDR1 SGHVS and CDR2 FNYEAQ. This CDR3 is 15 amino acids long. The CDR3, as DNA: TGTGCCAGCAGCTTGGGGGGGGCAGGGTCCTACGAGCAGTACTTC. Translating gives CASSLGGAGSYEQYF.

The chain uses TRBV29-1 and TRBJ2-3; 7 nucleotides match TRBD2. This CDR3 spans 13 amino acids. CDR1 is SQVTM, CDR2 ANQGSEA, per germline. The J segment lost 3 bases and the V segment lost 3 bases, leaving 3 bases of the junction unmatched. CDR3 sequence (DNA): TGCAGCGTTGAGCGGGAGAATACAGATACGCAGTATTTT. It is translated as CSVERENTDTQYF.

The chain carries TRBV28 and TRBJ2-1, with no clear D. Germline CDR1 reads MDHEN; CDR2 reads SYDVKM. V was clipped by 10 bases and J by 1 base, with 5 bases between them. The length of the CDR3 is 11 residues. CDR3 sequence: CATQSYNEQFF. For the CDR3, the DNA is TGTGCCACTCAATCCTACAATGAGCAGTTCTTC. Drawing the rest from reference TRBV28 and TRBJ2-1, the complete variable domain is DVKVTQSSRYLVKRTGEKVFLECVQDMDHENMFWYRQDPGLGLRLIYFSYDVKMKEKGDIPEGYSVSREKKERFSLILESASTNQTSMYLCATQSYNEQFFGPGTRLTVL.

The chain is built from TRBV6-1 and TRBJ2-7, with a weak D call TRBD2 (5 bases). Between the trimmed V and J ends, which lost 1 base and 0 bases, there was a span of 10 bases. In germline, CDR1 is MNHNS, CDR2 SASEGT. This CDR3 contains 15 residues. The CDR3 spells CASSEGVGGSYEQYF. The CDR3 DNA sequence: TGTGCCAGCAGTGAAGGGGTCGGAGGCTCCTACGAGCAGTACTTC.

The V and J genes are TRBV2 and TRBJ2-3; D uncertain. This CDR3 is built from 13 residues. V was clipped by 7 bases and J by 6 bases, with 14 bases between them. The germline gives CDR1 SNHLY, CDR2 FYNNEI. The CDR3 region has the DNA TGTGCCAGCAAAGTAGGAGTAGGGGATACGCAGTATTTT. Protein sequence: CASKVGVGDTQYF.

About this clonotype itself: A much larger clone lies a single base off, so this may be a read error. The chain has TRBV29-1 and TRBJ2-5, with 7 bases fitting TRBD2. Germline values: CDR1 SQVTM, CDR2 ANQGSEA. The CDR3 loop spans 13 amino acids. The CDR3 loop reads CGVEERDGETQYF. The CDR3 nucleotides read TGCGGCGTTGAGGAGCGGGATGGAGAGACCCAGTACTTC. The full variable domain, completed using reference TRBV29-1 and TRBJ2-5, is SAVISQKPSRDICQRGTSLTIQCQVDSQVTMMFWYRQQPGQSLTLIATANQGSEATYESGFVIDKFPISRPNLTFSTLTVSNMSPEDSSIYLCGVEERDGETQYFGPGTRLLVL.

This chain connects TRBV5-6 to TRBJ2-4; TRBD2 aligns across 9 bases. Near its end, the DNA agrees better with TRBJ2-5, so the J call may be wrong. CDR1 is SGHDT, CDR2 YYEEEE, per germline. The CDR3 has 15 residues. The CDR3 spells CASSLSASGKETQYF. As DNA, the CDR3 is TGTGCCAGCAGCTTGTCAGCTAGCGGGAAAGAGACCCAGTACTTC.

This clonotype was recorded a few times. V is TRBV12-3 or TRBV12-4 and J is TRBJ1-2, with D tentatively TRBD1 (5 bases). The CDR3 totals 14 residues. With 8 bases removed from V and 7 bases from J, the gap between germline ends came to 20 bases. The CDR3 nucleotides are TGTGCCAGCCACCACATCGGGGGTGTCTCTGGCTACACCTTC. As protein: CASHHIGGVSGYTF.

The CDR3 coding sequence is TGTGCCAGCAGCCCAAACATATTTACCCGGGACCTACAAGAGACCCAGTACTTC. Its protein is CASSPNIFTRDLQETQYF. J is TRBJ2-5 and V is TRBV9, with D perhaps given as TRBD1 or TRBD2 (5 bases each). The CDR3 is 18 residues long. Trimming pared 4 bases from V and 2 bases from J, leaving 24 bases between. Per the germline V gene, CDR1 is SGDLS and CDR2 is YYNGEE.

The V gene is TRBV28, the J gene TRBJ2-5; TRBD1 agrees at 9 bases. In germline, CDR1 is MDHEN, CDR2 SYDVKM. V trimming: 6 bases; J trimming: 5 bases; junction bases outside the gene matches: 13. The CDR3 extends over 16 amino acids. DNA for the CDR3: TGTGCCAGCAGAACCGCCGGGACAGGGTTGTTGGAGACCCAGTACTTC. Translated, it gives CASRTAGTGLLETQYF.

This clonotype was observed a few times. The chain has TRBV5-1 and TRBJ2-5; the match to TRBD2 covers 8 bases. The CDR3 spans 20 residues. Losses at the gene ends were 1 base for V and 4 bases for J; bases not matched to a gene: 21. Germline V lookup: CDR1 SGHRS, CDR2 YFSETQ. CDR3 sequence reads: CASSLQIPGLGTPQGETQYF. CDR3 DNA: TGCGCCAGCAGCTTGCAGATCCCGGGACTAGGAACTCCTCAGGGAGAGACCCAGTACTTC.

This sequence joins TRBV28 and TRBJ1-2, with 11 bases aligning to TRBD1. Germline loops: CDR1 MDHEN, CDR2 SYDVKM. The CDR3 covers 17 residues. The junction had 13 bases not matched to a gene; V was cut back by 6 bases and J by 4 bases. For the CDR3, the DNA is TGTGCCAGCAGAACGCCCGACGGACAGGGGGCTTTCTATGGCTACACCTTC. Translating it yields CASRTPDGQGAFYGYTF.

The chain carries TRBV27 and TRBJ2-2; tentatively, D is TRBD2 (5 bases). Germline V gene data show CDR1 as MNHEY and CDR2 as SMNVEV (reference sequence). V lost 3 bases and J lost 0, with 8 bases in between. The CDR3 spans 15 residues. The CDR3 reads CASSFLATNTGELFF. The CDR3 nucleotides are TGTGCCAGCAGTTTCTTAGCGACGAACACCGGGGAGCTGTTTTTT.

This chain joins TRBV6-2 or TRBV6-3 and TRBJ2-7, with D possibly TRBD1 on 5 matching bases. The ends were cut back, 10 bases at V and 2 bases at J, with 15 bases in the middle. The CDR3 is 13 residues long. The germline V gene has CDR1 MNHEY and CDR2 SVGEGT. The CDR3 bases are TGTGCCACAATCAGGGATTCAACCTACGAGCAGTACTTC. It is translated as CATIRDSTYEQYF.

The chain employs TRBV5-5 and TRBJ2-7; 13 bases are shared with TRBD2. The CDR3 extends over 16 amino acids. V lost 5 bases, J lost 3 bases, and 8 bases stayed unmatched. Germline CDR1 SGHKS, CDR2 YYEKEE (reference sequence). CDR3 DNA sequence: TGTGCCAGCAGTTTTGGGACTAGCGGGACCAACTACGAGCAGTACTTC. Translating gives CASSFGTSGTNYEQYF.